The rows below give T cell receptor beta chains drawn from one sample of a study of T-cell memory formation after mild COVID-19. TCRdb processed the 5' RACE reads anew with MiXCR; each CDR3 protein has one entry. Of roughly 450,000 distinct CDR3 sequences listed, around a sixth are singletons. The specimen was PBMCs or a T cell subset sorted from them (not recorded which). All receptors come from an adult woman who had mild COVID-19 (a few samples of this study predate the infection). Cell type and time point are not known. Both conserved end residues are part of each CDR3. A D gene is named only where the DNA matches it firmly. Clone size, where shown, is once, few, many, or a class for clones that have expanded.

CDR3 length: 16
D gene: NA
clone size: NA
V gene: TRBV5-1
J gene: TRBJ1-1
CDR3 DNA: TGCGCCAGCAGCTTGGAGCGGCAGCTCATGAACACTGAAGCTTTCTTT
CDR3 protein: CASSLERQLMNTEAFF

CDR3 length: 14
D gene: TRBD1
clone size: NA
V gene: TRBV13
J gene: TRBJ2-7
CDR3 DNA: TGTGCCAGCAGACCTGACAGGGCGGTACGGGAGCAGTACTTC
CDR3 protein: CASRPDRAVREQYF

CDR3 length: 13
D gene: NA
clone size: NA
V gene: TRBV27
J gene: TRBJ2-2
CDR3 DNA: TGTGCCAGCAGTGACCTGTTGGGGGGGGAGCTGTTTTTT
CDR3 protein: CASSDLLGGELFF

CDR3 length: 12
D gene: NA
clone size: few
V gene: TRBV7-9
J gene: TRBJ2-7
CDR3 DNA: TGTGCCAGCAGCTCGGCCCCCCGGGAGCAGTACTTC
CDR3 protein: CASSSAPREQYF

CDR3 length: 12
D gene: NA
clone size: NA
V gene: TRBV20-1
J gene: TRBJ2-5
CDR3 DNA: TGCAGTGCTAGAGTTCCAGAAGAGACCCAGTACTTC
CDR3 protein: CSARVPEETQYF

CDR3 length: 13
D gene: NA
clone size: many
V gene: TRBV5-1
J gene: TRBJ1-5
CDR3 DNA: TGCGCCAGCAGCACCCGTCCCAATCAGCCCCAGCATTTT
CDR3 protein: CASSTRPNQPQHF

CDR3 length: 13
D gene: TRBD1
clone size: few
V gene: TRBV6-1
J gene: TRBJ1-2
CDR3 DNA: TGTGCCACCAGGCAGGGGGCGAGCTATGGCTACACCTTC
CDR3 protein: CATRQGASYGYTF

CDR3 length: 16
D gene: TRBD2
clone size: NA
V gene: TRBV4-1
J gene: TRBJ2-7
CDR3 DNA: TGCGCCAGCAGCCAAGGGATGGGGACTAGCTCCTACGAGCAGTACTTC
CDR3 protein: CASSQGMGTSSYEQYF

CDR3 length: 12
D gene: NA
clone size: few
V gene: TRBV5-1
J gene: TRBJ2-5
CDR3 DNA: TGCGCCAGCAGCTATAACAGGGAGACCCAGTACTTC
CDR3 protein: CASSYNRETQYF

CDR3 length: 14
D gene: NA
clone size: NA
V gene: TRBV2
J gene: TRBJ1-1
CDR3 DNA: TGTGCCAGCAGAGCCGACAGGTTGAACACTGAAGCTTTCTTT
CDR3 protein: CASRADRLNTEAFF

CDR3 length: 15
D gene: TRBD1
clone size: few
V gene: TRBV4-2
J gene: TRBJ1-5
CDR3 DNA: TGTGCCAGCAGCGTCCGGGACAGGGAAGACCAGCCCCAGCATTTT
CDR3 protein: CASSVRDREDQPQHF

CDR3 length: 16
D gene: TRBD2
clone size: few
V gene: TRBV6-5
J gene: TRBJ2-2
CDR3 DNA: TGTGCCACTAGCGGGGGGGCGATGAGCTCGACCGGGGAGCTGTTTTTT
CDR3 protein: CATSGGAMSSTGELFF

CDR3 length: 15
D gene: TRBD1
clone size: NA
V gene: TRBV19
J gene: TRBJ2-1
CDR3 DNA: TGTGCCAGTAGTCCGGGACAGGGGGTCTCCAATGAGCAGTTCTTC
CDR3 protein: CASSPGQGVSNEQFF

CDR3 length: 13
D gene: NA
clone size: NA
V gene: TRBV12-3/TRBV12-4
J gene: TRBJ2-1
CDR3 DNA: TGTGCCAGCAGTTTAACGGACAACAATGAGCAGTTCTTC
CDR3 protein: CASSLTDNNEQFF

CDR3 length: 17
D gene: TRBD2
clone size: few
V gene: TRBV4-2
J gene: TRBJ2-7
CDR3 DNA: TGTGCCAGCAGCTTGCGGGAGCTAGCGGGAGCCCCACGCGAGCAGTACTTC
CDR3 protein: CASSLRELAGAPREQYF

CDR3 length: 15
D gene: NA
clone size: few
V gene: TRBV13
J gene: TRBJ2-7
CDR3 DNA: TGTGCCAGCAGCCCTCGTTGGCGAACTTCCTACGAGCAGTACTTC
CDR3 protein: CASSPRWRTSYEQYF

CDR3 length: 16
D gene: NA
clone size: NA
V gene: TRBV2
J gene: TRBJ2-3
CDR3 DNA: TGTGCCAGCAGTATCCGGGACCAACGTAGCACAGATACGCAGTATTTT
CDR3 protein: CASSIRDQRSTDTQYF

CDR3 length: 15
D gene: NA
clone size: many
V gene: TRBV15
J gene: TRBJ1-6
CDR3 DNA: TGTGCCACCAGCTTAATAGGGGGTGGTAATTCACCCCTCCACTTT
CDR3 protein: CATSLIGGGNSPLHF

CDR3 length: 15
D gene: TRBD1
clone size: NA
V gene: TRBV4-2
J gene: TRBJ1-1
CDR3 DNA: TGTGCCAGCAGCCAAGAGACAGGGGGCGACACTGAAGCTTTCTTT
CDR3 protein: CASSQETGGDTEAFF

CDR3 length: 17
D gene: NA
clone size: few
V gene: TRBV7-9
J gene: TRBJ1-6
CDR3 DNA: TGTGCCAGCAGCCCTCCGGGGTCTAGCTCCTATAATTCACCCCTCCACTTT
CDR3 protein: CASSPPGSSSYNSPLHF

CDR3 length: 14
D gene: TRBD1
clone size: few
V gene: TRBV28
J gene: TRBJ2-3
CDR3 DNA: TGTGCCAGCAGTTTACAGGGGGTGACAGATACGCAGTATTTT
CDR3 protein: CASSLQGVTDTQYF

CDR3 length: 13
D gene: NA
clone size: few
V gene: TRBV4-2
J gene: TRBJ2-1
CDR3 DNA: TGTGCCAGCAGCCAGCTTGGGGGTAATGAGCAGTTCTTC
CDR3 protein: CASSQLGGNEQFF

CDR3 length: 19
D gene: NA
clone size: NA
V gene: TRBV6-5
J gene: TRBJ1-6
CDR3 DNA: TGTGCCAGCAGTTGGGTTAGGCCTTTGGTTGGCGCCTATAATTCACCCCTCCACTTT
CDR3 protein: CASSWVRPLVGAYNSPLHF

CDR3 length: 14
D gene: NA
clone size: NA
V gene: TRBV6-2/TRBV6-3
J gene: TRBJ1-2
CDR3 DNA: TGTGCCAGCAGTTACTCGCCAGGGAACTATGGCTACACCTTC
CDR3 protein: CASSYSPGNYGYTF

CDR3 length: 18
D gene: NA
clone size: NA
V gene: TRBV7-6
J gene: TRBJ1-5
CDR3 DNA: TGTGCCAGCAGCCTATTAGTCAGGACGGATGGAAGCAATCAGCCCCAGCATTTT
CDR3 protein: CASSLLVRTDGSNQPQHF

CDR3 length: 14
D gene: TRBD1
clone size: few
V gene: TRBV9
J gene: TRBJ2-3
CDR3 DNA: TGTGCCAGCAGCCCAGGGACAGGGGACGATACGCAGTATTTT
CDR3 protein: CASSPGTGDDTQYF

CDR3 length: 16
D gene: TRBD2
clone size: NA
V gene: TRBV12-3/TRBV12-4
J gene: TRBJ2-1
CDR3 DNA: TGTGCCAGCAGTTTAACGGCTAGCGGGATTCACAATGAGCAGTTCTTC
CDR3 protein: CASSLTASGIHNEQFF

CDR3 length: 16
D gene: NA
clone size: NA
V gene: TRBV2
J gene: TRBJ2-1
CDR3 DNA: TGTGCCAGCAGTGAAAGGCTCCACCCCGTACGGAATGAGCAGTTCTTC
CDR3 protein: CASSERLHPVRNEQFF

CDR3 length: 16
D gene: TRBD1
clone size: few
V gene: TRBV7-9
J gene: TRBJ1-1
CDR3 DNA: TGTGCCAGCAGAGGCCACCAGGGGGCGCGGATCACTGAAGCTTTCTTT
CDR3 protein: CASRGHQGARITEAFF

CDR3 length: 18
D gene: NA
clone size: few
V gene: TRBV7-2
J gene: TRBJ1-1
CDR3 DNA: TGTGCCAGCAGCCGCCAGTTGTATCGAGGGTTCATGAACACTGAAGCTTTCTTT
CDR3 protein: CASSRQLYRGFMNTEAFF

CDR3 length: 15
D gene: NA
clone size: few
V gene: TRBV9
J gene: TRBJ1-5
CDR3 DNA: TGTGCCAGCAGCGTATGGGACACCCGCGGTCAGCCCCAGCATTTT
CDR3 protein: CASSVWDTRGQPQHF

CDR3 length: 15
D gene: NA
clone size: NA
V gene: TRBV20-1
J gene: TRBJ2-1
CDR3 DNA: TGCAGTGCTAGAGATTGGCAGGGAACGGTATTCGGGCAGTTCTTC
CDR3 protein: CSARDWQGTVFGQFF

CDR3 length: 16
D gene: TRBD1
clone size: NA
V gene: TRBV6-1
J gene: TRBJ1-6
CDR3 DNA: TGTGCCAGCAGTTTGCCGGGACAGGGGACTAATTCACCCCTCCACTTT
CDR3 protein: CASSLPGQGTNSPLHF

CDR3 length: 15
D gene: TRBD1
clone size: NA
V gene: TRBV15
J gene: TRBJ2-6
CDR3 DNA: TGTGCCACCAGCAACCGGGACAGCGGAACGAACGTCCTGACTTTC
CDR3 protein: CATSNRDSGTNVLTF

CDR3 length: 15
D gene: NA
clone size: few
V gene: TRBV5-1
J gene: TRBJ2-7
CDR3 DNA: TGCGCCAGCAGCTTGGCCGAGGCAGGGACGAGGGAGCAGTACTTC
CDR3 protein: CASSLAEAGTREQYF

CDR3 length: 12
D gene: NA
clone size: NA
V gene: TRBV30
J gene: TRBJ2-3
CDR3 DNA: TGTGCCTGGAGTGGGGGCGCAGATACGCAGTATTTT
CDR3 protein: CAWSGGADTQYF

CDR3 length: 15
D gene: NA
clone size: NA
V gene: TRBV11-2
J gene: TRBJ2-1
CDR3 DNA: TGTGCCAGCAGCAGCCAGGGCCACGGCTACAATGAGCAGTTCTTC
CDR3 protein: CASSSQGHGYNEQFF

CDR3 length: 15
D gene: NA
clone size: few
V gene: TRBV6-2/TRBV6-3
J gene: TRBJ1-1
CDR3 DNA: TGTGCCAGCAGTTACTCGTTCAGGGAGGGCACTGAAGCTTTCTTT
CDR3 protein: CASSYSFREGTEAFF

CDR3 length: 16
D gene: TRBD1
clone size: few
V gene: TRBV5-1
J gene: TRBJ2-7
CDR3 DNA: TGCGCCAGCAGCTTGACTACCCCAGGGGGCTCGTACGAGCAGTACTTC
CDR3 protein: CASSLTTPGGSYEQYF

CDR3 length: 19
D gene: TRBD2
clone size: many
V gene: TRBV3-1
J gene: TRBJ2-3
CDR3 DNA: TGTGCCAGCAGCCAAGCTGGGCGAGGACTAGCGGCTATCACAGATACGCAGTATTTT
CDR3 protein: CASSQAGRGLAAITDTQYF

CDR3 length: 14
D gene: NA
clone size: few
V gene: TRBV3-1
J gene: TRBJ2-2
CDR3 DNA: TGTGCCAGCACCAGGGGACGGGGGACCGGGGAGCTGTTTTTT
CDR3 protein: CASTRGRGTGELFF

CDR3 length: 16
D gene: TRBD2
clone size: NA
V gene: TRBV10-3
J gene: TRBJ2-3
CDR3 DNA: TGTGCCATCAGTGGGACGGGAGGGACTAGCACAGATACGCAGTATTTT
CDR3 protein: CAISGTGGTSTDTQYF

CDR3 length: 12
D gene: NA
clone size: NA
V gene: TRBV2
J gene: TRBJ2-5
CDR3 DNA: TGTGCCAGCAGGGCACTAGCAGAGACCCAGTACTTC
CDR3 protein: CASRALAETQYF

CDR3 length: 16
D gene: NA
clone size: few
V gene: TRBV20-1
J gene: TRBJ2-1
CDR3 DNA: TGCAGTGCTAGAACCGGAGGGGCGAGGGCCTACAATGAGCAGTTCTTC
CDR3 protein: CSARTGGARAYNEQFF